This TCR beta chain was sequenced during a study of blood T cell repertoires in COVID-19. V shed 7 bases, J shed 4 bases, and the junction held 7 bases outside the gene matches. The CDR3 contains 14 residues. Germline V gives CDR1 MNHEY, CDR2 SVGAGI. Clones were read by immunoSEQ multiplex PCR, and TCRdb kept only the in-frame ones, dropping some. The data show 150,000 to 200,000 clones, over 70% seen once. This clone was picked up a small number of times. This clonotype originated in a man aged 70-80 years with acute or convalescent COVID-19. The sequenced material came from peripheral blood. The rearrangement uses TRBV6-5 and TRBJ2-5, with 9 nucleotides matching TRBD1. The CDR3 protein is CASISTGGGETQYF. CDR3 nucleotides: TGTGCCAGCATCTCGACAGGGGGTGGAGAGACCCAGTACTTC.